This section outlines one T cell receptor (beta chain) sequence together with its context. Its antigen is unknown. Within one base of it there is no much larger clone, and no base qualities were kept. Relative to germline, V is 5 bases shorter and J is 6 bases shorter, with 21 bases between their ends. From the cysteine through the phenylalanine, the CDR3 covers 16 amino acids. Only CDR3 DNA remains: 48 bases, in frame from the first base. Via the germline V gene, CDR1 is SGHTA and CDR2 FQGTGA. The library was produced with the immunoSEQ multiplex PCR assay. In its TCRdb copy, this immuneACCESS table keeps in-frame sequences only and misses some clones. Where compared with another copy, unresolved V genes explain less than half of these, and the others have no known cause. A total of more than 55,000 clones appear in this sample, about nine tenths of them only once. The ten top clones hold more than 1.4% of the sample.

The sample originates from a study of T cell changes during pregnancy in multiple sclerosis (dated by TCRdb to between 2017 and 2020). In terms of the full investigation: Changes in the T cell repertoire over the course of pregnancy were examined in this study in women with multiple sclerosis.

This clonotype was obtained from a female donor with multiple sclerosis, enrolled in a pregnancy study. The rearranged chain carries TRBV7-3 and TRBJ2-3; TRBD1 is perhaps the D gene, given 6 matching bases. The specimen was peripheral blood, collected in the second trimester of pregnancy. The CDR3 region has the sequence CASSPTGMGYTDTQYF. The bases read TGTGCCAGCAGCCCCACAGGGATGGGGTATACGGATACGCAGTATTTT.